A selection of T cell receptor beta chains follows, all from one sample in a study of molecular identifiers for immune sequencing clone quantification. Via MiXCR, TCRdb re-called the PCR reads, giving one row per CDR3 protein. The sample records 300,000 to 400,000 distinct CDR3 sequences, roughly 24% being singletons. Sequenced: naive CD8+ T cells from blood, with Jurkat cell RNA spiked in. The receptors derive from a human donor in good health. Some libraries in this study had Jurkat cell RNA spiked in. The CDR3 runs from the conserved cysteine through the conserved F or W. The D gene is left open where the match is weak. Not all rows give a size; the values are once, few, many and, for expanded clones, a class.

clone size: few; J gene: TRBJ2-7; D gene: TRBD2; V gene: TRBV19; CDR3 protein: CASSPTGEGWEQYF
clone size: many; J gene: TRBJ2-3; D gene: NA; V gene: TRBV12-3/TRBV12-4; CDR3 protein: CASSFGPSTDTQYF
clone size: many; J gene: TRBJ2-5; D gene: TRBD2; V gene: TRBV7-9; CDR3 protein: CASSSGLEETQYF
clone size: NA; J gene: TRBJ2-2; D gene: TRBD2; V gene: TRBV3-1; CDR3 protein: CASSQDPSSGRPTGELFF
clone size: few; J gene: TRBJ2-7; D gene: TRBD1; V gene: TRBV30; CDR3 protein: CAWSIGGLGEQYF
clone size: few; J gene: TRBJ1-1; D gene: TRBD1; V gene: TRBV7-9; CDR3 protein: CASSSPGTANTEAFF
clone size: many; J gene: TRBJ2-2; D gene: TRBD1; V gene: TRBV29-1; CDR3 protein: CSVWTGNTGELFF
clone size: NA; J gene: TRBJ2-2; D gene: TRBD1; V gene: TRBV29-1; CDR3 protein: CSVTGGVAGELFF
clone size: few; J gene: TRBJ2-3; D gene: NA; V gene: TRBV4-1; CDR3 protein: CASSPRGSPWGTDTQYF
clone size: many; J gene: TRBJ2-3; D gene: TRBD2; V gene: TRBV18; CDR3 protein: CASSTAGADTQYF
clone size: few; J gene: TRBJ1-1; D gene: NA; V gene: TRBV13; CDR3 protein: CASSLERHIPEAFF
clone size: few; J gene: TRBJ2-4; D gene: NA; V gene: TRBV30; CDR3 protein: CAWDGELAKNIQYF
clone size: NA; J gene: TRBJ2-1; D gene: TRBD2; V gene: TRBV7-9; CDR3 protein: CASTHREVGSAGVEQFF
clone size: many; J gene: TRBJ2-7; D gene: TRBD2; V gene: TRBV5-1; CDR3 protein: CASSFSGGAYEQYF
clone size: NA; J gene: TRBJ1-5; D gene: NA; V gene: TRBV12-5; CDR3 protein: CASAPPHNEPQHF
clone size: few; J gene: TRBJ2-3; D gene: NA; V gene: TRBV24-1; CDR3 protein: CATSDFAGTSTDTQYF
clone size: NA; J gene: TRBJ2-7; D gene: NA; V gene: TRBV20-1; CDR3 protein: CSARQGPHYEQYF
clone size: many; J gene: TRBJ2-3; D gene: TRBD1; V gene: TRBV29-1; CDR3 protein: CSVGGRQGAISDTQYF
clone size: few; J gene: TRBJ2-5; D gene: NA; V gene: TRBV4-3; CDR3 protein: CASSQDWRPWETQYF
clone size: many; J gene: TRBJ2-7; D gene: NA; V gene: TRBV28; CDR3 protein: CASSLPDGTYEQYF
clone size: NA; J gene: TRBJ2-1; D gene: NA; V gene: TRBV12-3/TRBV12-4; CDR3 protein: CASSLAKGLSYNEQFF
clone size: many; J gene: TRBJ2-7; D gene: NA; V gene: TRBV7-9; CDR3 protein: CASSSGTPVSSYEQYF